Below are 24 T cell receptor beta chains sequenced from a single sample in a study of T cell repertoires in cytomegalovirus infection. Each CDR3 protein is one row after TCRdb ran MiXCR on the reads. This sample has fewer than 250,000 distinct CDR3 sequences, with roughly an eighth found just once. Sequencing was performed on PBMCs. These receptors all come from a human donor in good health (CMV status not recorded). Some clones in this sample may be carry-over from other donors' samples.

CDR3 protein: CSDSTGFGYTF. CDR3 DNA sequence: TGCAGCGATTCTACAGGGTTTGGCTACACCTTC. The chain links TRBV29-1 to TRBJ1-2; perhaps TRBD1 as D (6 bases). There are 11 residues in the CDR3. Per the germline V gene, CDR1 is SQVTM and CDR2 is ANQGSEA. The ends were cut back, 7 bases at V and 7 bases at J, with 13 bases in the middle.

The table lists this clonotype with many counts. The chain joins TRBV6-6 to TRBJ2-1; 7 nucleotides line up with TRBD2. Germline-derived CDR1 and CDR2 are MNHNY and SVGAGI (reference sequence). V shed 2 bases, J shed 10 bases, and the junction held 8 bases outside the gene matches. The CDR3 sequence is 14 residues long. CDR3 sequence: CASSYPPAGVEQFF. The CDR3 nucleotides read TGTGCCAGCAGTTACCCTCCGGCGGGGGTGGAGCAGTTCTTC.

This clonotype turned up a few times. The J gene is TRBJ2-1, the V gene TRBV6-2 or TRBV6-3; TRBD1 might be the D (5 bases). Trimming shortened V by 6 bases and J by 7 bases, and 10 bases separated the two germline ends. From germline, CDR1 is MNHEY and CDR2 SVGEGT. This CDR3 spans 12 amino acids. The CDR3 DNA sequence: TGTGCCAGCAGCGACCCAGGGAATGAGCAGTTCTTC. Residues: CASSDPGNEQFF.

A word on this clonotype: This may come from a read error, since a much larger clone is one base off. In this CDR3 the conserved last residue, phenylalanine or tryptophan, is missing, so a read error is likely. The genes are TRBV6-1 and TRBJ2-2; no reliable D call. The CDR3 sequence is 15 residues long. The V end lost 5 bases, the J end lost 1 base, and 11 bases lay between the germline ends. Germline V gives CDR1 MNHNS, CDR2 SASEGT. The CDR3 here is CASSYDTLNTGELFL. CDR3 DNA sequence: TGTGCCAGCAGTTACGACACCTTGAACACCGGGGAGCTGTTTTTA.

The rearrangement joins TRBV9 to TRBJ2-1, with no clear D. The CDR3 spans 17 residues. Between the trimmed V and J ends, which lost 1 base and 0 bases, there was a span of 14 bases. Germline V gene data show CDR1 as SGDLS and CDR2 as YYNGEE. The CDR3 region is CASSVQAATSSYNEQFF. The CDR3 bases are TGTGCCAGCAGCGTACAGGCGGCAACTTCCTCCTACAATGAGCAGTTCTTC.

This clonotype was counted ten times or more. The chain links TRBV11-2 to TRBJ1-2, with a possible D match to TRBD1 (5 bases). The germline V gene has CDR1 SGHAT and CDR2 FQNNGV. V was clipped by 5 bases and J by 8 bases, with 12 bases between them. There are 12 residues in the CDR3. In nucleotides, the CDR3 is TGTGCCAGCAGCCCTGAGGGGTTCGGCTACACCTTC. This encodes CASSPEGFGYTF.

There are many counts of this clonotype. The J gene is TRBJ2-1, the V gene TRBV7-2; 12 bases are shared with TRBD2. The CDR3 contains 14 residues. Germline assignment: CDR1 SGHTA and CDR2 FQGNSA. V shed 2 bases, J shed 9 bases, and the junction held 2 bases outside the gene matches. CDR3 coding DNA: TGTGCCAGCAGCTTACGACTAGCGGGAGTTGAGCAGTTCTTC. It specifies CASSLRLAGVEQFF.

This chain connects TRBV20-1 to TRBJ2-2; D is unresolved. V was shortened by 3 bases and J by 4 bases, with 6 bases between the two germline ends. Germline assignment: CDR1 DFQATT and CDR2 SNEGSKA (reference sequence). The CDR3 totals 12 residues. In DNA, the CDR3 is TGCAGTGCTAGTACAGTCACCGGGGAGCTGTTTTTT. Protein sequence: CSASTVTGELFF.

The chain uses TRBV29-1 and TRBJ2-1; 11 nucleotides line up with TRBD2. There are 14 residues in the CDR3. After removal of 5 bases from V and 4 bases from J, the junction contained 4 bases not matched to a gene. Germline V gene sequence: CDR1 SQVTM, CDR2 ANQGSEA. CDR3 region: CSVYTSGSYNEQFF. In DNA form, the CDR3 reads TGCAGCGTTTATACTAGCGGGAGTTACAATGAGCAGTTCTTC.

Note on this clonotype: A junction end diverges from the germline sequence, so it may reflect a read error. The chain couples TRBV27 to TRBJ2-5, with D possibly TRBD2 on 6 matching bases. The length of the CDR3 is 16 residues. Germline V gene data show CDR1 as MNHEY and CDR2 as SMNVEV (reference sequence). The CDR3 DNA sequence: TGTGCCAGCAGTTCCATAGGAGGGCCGGATCAAGAGATCCAGTACTTC. Its translation: CASSSIGGPDQEIQYF.

In this sample, this clonotype turned up many times. This chain links TRBV20-1 with TRBJ2-7; TRBD2 might be the D (6 bases). This CDR3 contains 14 residues. Germline CDR1 is DFQATT and CDR2 is SNEGSKA (reference sequence). Trimming took 6 bases from V and 2 from J, leaving 17 bases between them. CDR3 bases: TGCAGTGCCCTTTCGACTAGTCAGCCCTACGAGCAGTACTTC. It codes for CSALSTSQPYEQYF.

This clonotype was seen a few times. The V and J genes are TRBV29-1 and TRBJ2-2; 9 nucleotides line up with TRBD1. Losses at the gene ends were 4 bases for V and 6 bases for J; bases not matched to a gene: 6. Looked up from germline, CDR1 is SQVTM and CDR2 is ANQGSEA. The CDR3 covers 14 residues. The CDR3 loop reads CSVAPTGGAGELFF. CDR3 nucleotides: TGCAGCGTTGCCCCGACAGGGGGGGCCGGGGAGCTGTTTTTT.

V is TRBV7-9 and J is TRBJ2-1; unclear D gene. Trimming pared 8 bases from V and 7 bases from J, leaving 9 bases between. This CDR3 comprises 11 residues. Germline CDR1 reads SEHNR; CDR2 reads FQNEAQ (reference sequence). In DNA, the CDR3 is TGTGCCAGCGCGCCTCGAAATGAGCAGTTCTTC. Its translation: CASAPRNEQFF.

This clonotype came up a few times. V usage is TRBV7-2 and J usage is TRBJ2-7, with D perhaps matching TRBD2 (5 bases). Between the trimmed V and J ends, which lost 6 bases and 1 base, there was a span of 16 bases. Germline values: CDR1 SGHTA, CDR2 FQGNSA. CDR3 length: 15 amino acids. CDR3 DNA sequence: TGTGCCAGCAGGCTGCGGGCCGAGACTTCCTACGAGCAGTACTTC. This encodes CASRLRAETSYEQYF.

This clonotype showed up just a few times. This chain connects TRBV19 to TRBJ2-7; TRBD1 matches 10 bases. There are 13 residues in the CDR3. The J segment lost 5 bases and the V segment lost 8 bases, leaving 6 bases of the junction unmatched. CDR1 is LNHDA and CDR2 is SQIVND in the germline V gene (reference sequence). The CDR3 region is CASGGQGLHEQYF. CDR3 DNA: TGTGCCAGTGGGGGACAGGGGTTGCACGAGCAGTACTTC.

This clonotype was seen a handful of times. The V gene is TRBV4-2, the J gene TRBJ2-5; tentatively, D is TRBD1 or TRBD2 (5 bases each). Deletions cut 1 base from V and 5 bases from J, with 17 bases between. Germline-derived CDR1 and CDR2 are LGHNA and YNFKEQ. This CDR3 comprises 16 residues. The CDR3 nucleotides read TGTGCCAGCAGCCAAGCCCACGGGGCAGGGTGGGAGACCCAGTACTTC. Translated: CASSQAHGAGWETQYF.

The chain employs TRBV3-1 and TRBJ2-3; tentatively, D is TRBD1 or TRBD2 (6 bases each). The CDR3 is 16 amino acids. Germline V lookup: CDR1 LGHDT, CDR2 YNNKEL (reference sequence). Trimming removed 4 bases from V and 9 bases from J, with 23 bases in between. Here the CDR3 reads CASSRRGAWGADTQYF. As DNA, the CDR3 is TGTGCCAGCAGCCGAAGAGGAGCATGGGGGGCTGACACGCAGTATTTT.

This clonotype came up many times. The J gene is TRBJ1-5, the V gene TRBV19, with D maybe TRBD1 (5 bases). Between the trimmed V and J ends, which lost 8 bases and 2 bases, there was a span of 16 bases. The length of the CDR3 is 15 residues. Looked up from germline, CDR1 is LNHDA and CDR2 is SQIVND (reference sequence). The CDR3 coding sequence is TGTGCCAGTTTGCGGGGGGGATATGGCAATCAGCCCCAGCATTTT. It encodes CASLRGGYGNQPQHF.

This clonotype was observed at least ten times. The chain links TRBV20-1 to TRBJ2-4; TRBD2 aligns across 10 bases. The CDR3 has 16 residues. Trimming took 0 bases from V and 1 from J; bases not matched to a gene: 3. Per germline, CDR1 DFQATT and CDR2 SNEGSKA (reference sequence). The DNA for the CDR3 is TGCAGTGCTAGAGAGAGCGGGGGGGAGGCCAAAAACATTCAGTACTTC. It yields the protein CSARESGGEAKNIQYF.

The chain is built from TRBV6-6 and TRBJ1-1, with 7 bases fitting TRBD1. This CDR3 contains 16 residues. J was trimmed by 3 bases and V by 5 bases; bases with no gene match: 12. CDR1 is MNHNY and CDR2 is SVGAGI in the germline V gene (reference sequence). Here the CDR3 reads CASSTVRGQRDTEAFF. In DNA form, the CDR3 reads TGTGCCAGCAGTACGGTAAGGGGGCAACGGGACACTGAAGCTTTCTTT.

The chain couples TRBV20-1 to TRBJ1-3; D might be TRBD1 (6 bases). Trimming stripped 1 base from V and 4 bases from J, with 8 bases between. The CDR3 contains 13 residues. CDR1 is DFQATT and CDR2 is SNEGSKA in the germline V gene (reference sequence). The DNA of the CDR3 is TGCAGTGCTAGAGGGGGGGGCGGAAACACCATATATTTT. Amino acids: CSARGGGGNTIYF.

The chain has TRBV27 and TRBJ1-4; TRBD1 matches 7 bases. V was clipped by 5 bases and J by 8 bases; unmatched bases: 8. CDR3 length: 14 residues. In germline, CDR1 is MNHEY, CDR2 SMNVEV (reference sequence). CDR3 in DNA: TGTGCCAGCAGTAGGCGACAGGGTCAGGAAAAACTGTTTTTT. Translating it yields CASSRRQGQEKLFF. Full variable domain (rest looked up from reference TRBV27 and TRBJ1-4): EAQVTQNPRYLITVTGKKLTVTCSQNMNHEYMSWYRQDPGLGLRQIYYSMNVEVTDKGDVPEGYKVSRKEKRNFPLILESPSPNQTSLYFCASSRRQGQEKLFFGSGTQLSVL.

The V gene is TRBV29-1, the J gene TRBJ1-1; possibly TRBD1 for D (5 bases). With 4 bases removed from V and 5 bases from J, the gap between germline ends came to 11 bases. This CDR3 spans 12 amino acids. Per the germline V gene, CDR1 is SQVTM and CDR2 is ANQGSEA. The CDR3 region has the DNA TGCAGCGTTGTCGGGGAGGGGACTGAAGCTTTCTTT. It specifies CSVVGEGTEAFF. Full variable domain (rest looked up from reference TRBV29-1 and TRBJ1-1): SAVISQKPSRDICQRGTSLTIQCQVDSQVTMMFWYRQQPGQSLTLIATANQGSEATYESGFVIDKFPISRPNLTFSTLTVSNMSPEDSSIYLCSVVGEGTEAFFGQGTRLTVV.

This clonotype was recorded many times. V is TRBV19 and J is TRBJ1-2; 7 bases map to TRBD1. There are 15 residues in the CDR3. Unmatched junction bases numbered 5, after V lost 4 bases and J lost 0 bases. CDR1 is LNHDA and CDR2 is SQIVND in the germline V gene (reference sequence). Here the CDR3 DNA reads TGTGCCAGTAGTACTACAGGGGAGGCTAACTATGGCTACACCTTC. It encodes CASSTTGEANYGYTF. The full variable domain, its missing parts supplied by reference TRBV19 and TRBJ1-2, is DGGITQSPKYLFRKEGQNVTLSCEQNLNHDAMYWYRQDPGQGLRLIYYSQIVNDFQKGDIAEGYSVSREKKESFPLTVTSAQKNPTAFYLCASSTTGEANYGYTFGSGTRLTVV.